The 20 T cell receptor beta chains below were found in one sample sequenced in a study of blood T cell repertoires in COVID-19. Produced via immunoSEQ multiplex PCR; TCRdb's table is partial and in-frame only. The repertoire consists of 150,000 or so clones, with over 75% occurring once and the leading ten covering 13%. Sequencing used peripheral blood. The source of these receptors is a man aged 18-30 years with COVID-19, enrolled during active disease.

The chain employs TRBV24-1 and TRBJ1-1, with D possibly being TRBD1 (5 bases). V was clipped by 10 bases and J by 1 base, with 12 bases between them. This CDR3 contains 13 residues. CDR1 is KGHDR, CDR2 SFDVKD, per germline. For the CDR3, the DNA is TGTGCCACGAGAGGACATCCGAACACTGAAGCTTTCTTT. It translates to CATRGHPNTEAFF.

This chain links TRBV5-1 with TRBJ2-1; 8 bases match TRBD2. The CDR3 is 17 residues long. With 7 bases clipped from V and 0 bases from J, the junction kept 12 bases outside the gene matches. Germline V gene data show CDR1 as SGHRS and CDR2 as YFSETQ. This CDR3 reads CASSGLAGSASYNEQFF. The DNA for the CDR3 is TGCGCCAGCTCGGGCCTAGCGGGTTCCGCCTCCTACAATGAGCAGTTCTTC.

The chain couples TRBV7-3 to TRBJ2-2; 12 bases match TRBD1. The CDR3 has 14 residues. Trimming removed 8 bases from V and 9 bases from J; junction bases left unmatched: 7. Germline V CDR1 and CDR2: SGHTA, FQGTGA. DNA of the CDR3: TGTGCCAGCGCCGGGACAGGGGGCAACCGGGAGCTGTTTTTT. Translation: CASAGTGGNRELFF.

The CDR3 is CASSLPAGGSLYEQYF. The CDR3 nucleotides are TGTGCCAGCAGTTTACCGGCAGGAGGCTCTCTCTACGAGCAGTACTTC. This chain joins TRBV28 and TRBJ2-7; D may be TRBD2 (5 bases). The CDR3 is 16 amino acids. Trimming left V 2 bases short and J 3 bases short, with 17 bases between. Per germline, CDR1 MDHEN and CDR2 SYDVKM.

J is TRBJ1-1 and V is TRBV7-9; 12 nucleotides agree with TRBD1. CDR1 and CDR2 from the germline V gene are SEHNR and FQNEAQ (reference sequence). After removal of 4 bases from V and 2 bases from J, the junction contained 14 bases not matched to a gene. The CDR3 spans 19 residues. DNA for the CDR3: TGTGCCAGCAGCTACCCGGGACAGGGGGCCCCACAGGGTAACACTGAAGCTTTCTTT. It is translated as CASSYPGQGAPQGNTEAFF.

The chain links TRBV30 to TRBJ1-5, with 9 bases aligning to TRBD1. Germline CDR1 reads GTSNPN; CDR2 reads SVGIG (reference sequence). J was trimmed by 4 bases and V by 5 bases; bases with no gene match: 0. This CDR3 is built from 12 residues. CDR3 in DNA: TGTGCCTGGGGGACAGGGAATCAGCCCCAGCATTTT. This translates into CAWGTGNQPQHF.

The chain combines TRBV25-1 with TRBJ2-4, with TRBD2 identical over 7 bases. Trimming removed 5 bases from V and 9 bases from J; junction bases left unmatched: 1. CDR3 length: 11 amino acids. Germline CDR1 MGHDK, CDR2 SYGVNS. The CDR3 bases are TGTGCCAGCAGTTGGGAGGGCATTCAGTACTTC. Its translation is CASSWEGIQYF.

The chain carries TRBV30 and TRBJ2-3; TRBD2 matches at 9 bases. The CDR3 length is 14 residues. From germline, CDR1 is GTSNPN and CDR2 SVGIG (reference sequence). Trimming removed 2 bases from V and 2 bases from J; junction bases left unmatched: 2. The CDR3 reads CAWSTSGPTDTQYF. DNA of the CDR3: TGTGCCTGGAGTACTAGCGGGCCCACAGATACGCAGTATTTT. Drawing the rest from reference TRBV30 and TRBJ2-3, the complete variable domain is SQTIHQWPATLVQPVGSPLSLECTVEGTSNPNLYWYRQAAGRGLQLLFYSVGIGQISSEVPQNLSASRPQDRQFILSSKKLLLSDSGFYLCAWSTSGPTDTQYFGPGTRLTVL.

Comment on this clone: The junction departs from germline at one end; a sequencing error may be responsible. The CDR3 here is CATGGGPTNEKLLF. DNA for the CDR3: TGTGCCACGGGGGGAGGTCCCACTAATGAAAAACTGCTTTTT. This chain uses TRBV28 with TRBJ1-4; D may be TRBD1 (5 bases). Germline values: CDR1 MDHEN, CDR2 SYDVKM. There are 14 residues in the CDR3. The variable domain in full, completed from reference TRBV28 and TRBJ1-4, reads DVKVTQSSRYLVKRTGEKVFLECVQDMDHENMFWYRQDPGLGLRLIYFSYDVKMKEKGDIPEGYSVSREKKERFSLILESASTNQTSMYLCATGGGPTNEKLLFGSGTQLSVL.

The chain recombines TRBV24-1 with TRBJ2-1, with a possible D match to TRBD2 (5 bases). Germline CDR1 is KGHDR and CDR2 is SFDVKD. Trimming took off 2 bases at V and 7 bases at J, with 23 bases between the two ends. The CDR3 loop spans 18 amino acids. CDR3 coding DNA: TGTGCCACCAGTGATTCGTTCGTCCCGAAGGGAGATTGGAATGAGCAGTTCTTC. Translation gives CATSDSFVPKGDWNEQFF.

V gene TRBV9 combines with J gene TRBJ2-7, with D possibly matching TRBD2 (5 bases). With 0 bases removed from V and 4 bases from J, the gap between germline ends came to 11 bases. CDR1 is SGDLS and CDR2 is YYNGEE in the germline V gene. The CDR3 contains 14 residues. The CDR3: CASSVGLATYEQYF. The CDR3 bases are TGTGCCAGCAGCGTAGGTCTAGCTACGTACGAGCAGTACTTC.

V is TRBV7-9 and J is TRBJ2-1, with a tentative D call TRBD2 (6 bases). Germline V gives CDR1 SEHNR, CDR2 FQNEAQ (reference sequence). The CDR3 is 15 amino acids. Trimming took 5 bases from V and 2 from J, leaving 13 bases between them. The CDR3 DNA is TGTGCCAGCAGCCCACAGGACTACCCCTACAATGAGCAGTTCTTC. Protein product: CASSPQDYPYNEQFF.

The gene calls are TRBV6-7 and TRBJ2-7; 8 bases align to TRBD1. TRBV6-7 is an open reading frame whose function is uncertain. V shed 4 bases and J 5 bases; nucleotides not matched to a gene: 7. This CDR3 spans 14 amino acids. CDR3 DNA sequence: TGTGCCAGCAGTTCTGGACAGGGCGTGCACGAGCAGTACTTC. This encodes CASSSGQGVHEQYF.

The chain employs TRBV27 and TRBJ2-7; D is undetermined. The germline V gene has CDR1 MNHEY and CDR2 SMNVEV (reference sequence). The ends were cut back, 6 bases at V and 1 base at J, with 10 bases in the middle. The length of the CDR3 is 13 residues. The CDR3 nucleotides are TGTGCCAGCAGCAGGCTCGGATCCTACGAGCAGTACTTC. Protein: CASSRLGSYEQYF.

The chain combines TRBV11-2 with TRBJ2-2, with TRBD1 identical over 8 bases. There are 16 residues in the CDR3. Germline V gives CDR1 SGHAT, CDR2 FQNNGV. J lost 6 bases, V lost 1 base, and 7 bases had no gene match. The CDR3 is CASSLGPGGVSGELFF. The CDR3 DNA reads as TGTGCCAGCAGCTTAGGGCCAGGGGGCGTCTCCGGGGAGCTGTTTTTT. Full variable domain (outside the CDR3, taken from reference TRBV11-2 and TRBJ2-2): EAGVAQSPRYKIIEKRQSVAFWCNPISGHATLYWYQQILGQGPKLLIQFQNNGVVDDSQLPKDRFSAERLKGVDSTLKIQPAKLEDSAVYLCASSLGPGGVSGELFFGEGSRLTVL.

The CDR3 loop reads CASSSSGDQPQHF. CDR3 DNA: TGCGCCAGCAGTTCTTCAGGGGATCAGCCCCAGCATTTT. The chain combines TRBV10-1 with TRBJ1-5, with D tentatively TRBD1 (6 bases). CDR3 length: 13 amino acids. CDR1 and CDR2 (germline): WNHNN, SYGVQD (reference sequence). With 5 bases removed from V and 5 bases from J, the gap between germline ends came to 10 bases.

The chain links TRBV30 to TRBJ2-5; TRBD1 matches 8 bases. The CDR3 totals 12 residues. Germline trimming cut 7 bases from V and 5 bases from J; bases unmatched to any gene: 6. Germline loops: CDR1 GTSNPN, CDR2 SVGIG (reference sequence). CDR3 sequence: CALDRAGETQYF. The CDR3 bases are TGTGCCTTGGACAGGGCCGGGGAGACCCAGTACTTC. Together with reference TRBV30 and TRBJ2-5, the CDR3 gives the full variable domain: SQTIHQWPATLVQPVGSPLSLECTVEGTSNPNLYWYRQAAGRGLQLLFYSVGIGQISSEVPQNLSASRPQDRQFILSSKKLLLSDSGFYLCALDRAGETQYFGPGTRLLVL.

V usage is TRBV9 and J usage is TRBJ2-1; TRBD2 aligns across 10 bases. J was trimmed by 7 bases and V by 2 bases; bases with no gene match: 6. CDR1 and CDR2 from the germline V gene are SGDLS and YYNGEE. The CDR3 loop spans 15 amino acids. The DNA of the CDR3 is TGTGCCAGCAGCGTCAGCGGGAGGGTTCCAAATGAGCAGTTCTTC. It translates to CASSVSGRVPNEQFF.

The rearrangement links TRBV4-3 to TRBJ2-1; a weak D match, TRBD2 (5 bases). Germline CDR1 reads LGHNA; CDR2 reads YSLEER. V dropped 0 bases and J dropped 7 bases, with 10 bases sitting between them. This CDR3 spans 14 amino acids. This chain's CDR3 is CASSQDLLENEQFF. The CDR3 DNA reads as TGCGCCAGCAGCCAAGACCTACTAGAAAATGAGCAGTTCTTC.

The chain carries TRBV15 and TRBJ2-3, with D perhaps TRBD2 (6 bases). The CDR3 sequence is 17 residues long. Trimming shortened V by 3 bases and J by 3 bases, and 19 bases separated the two germline ends. Germline CDR1 reads LNHNV; CDR2 reads YYDKDF (reference sequence). CDR3 residues: CATSRTPRGGITDTQYF. The CDR3 DNA follows: TGTGCCACCAGCAGGACCCCCCGGGGCGGGATAACAGATACGCAGTATTTT.